Listed below are T cell receptor beta chains from one sample, sequenced in a study of shared clonotypes between healthy human individuals. Using immunoSEQ multiplex PCR, the repertoire was profiled, and TCRdb retains in-frame clones only, with some absent. This repertoire shows approximately 470,000 clones, 81% found once; its top ten account for roughly 12%. Sequenced input: PBMCs. Every receptor here comes from a woman aged 40-49 years in good health. Some clones in this sample may be carry-over from other donors' samples. The CDR3 runs from the conserved cysteine through the conserved F or W. The order of the fields is clone size, J gene, V gene, D gene, CDR3 DNA, CDR3 protein. The D gene is left open where the match is weak. A clone size is listed for some rows: how often the clone was seen (once, few, many), or a class if it is expanded.

-,TRBJ2-1,TRBV11-2,-,TGTGCCAGCAGCATCAGCTCCTACAATGAGCAGTTCTTC,CASSISSYNEQFF
-,TRBJ1-4,TRBV18,-,TGTGCCAGCTCACCACTTGGGATATCCGAAAAACTGTTTTTT,CASSPLGISEKLFF
-,TRBJ2-3,TRBV4-2,-,TGTGCCAGCAGCCAAGATCCAGACCCCTCCACAGATACGCAGTATTTT,CASSQDPDPSTDTQYF
-,TRBJ1-2,TRBV7-6,TRBD1,TGTGCCAGCAGCCCGGGACAGGGAAAGGGCGGCTACACCTTC,CASSPGQGKGGYTF
few,TRBJ2-1,TRBV6-6,TRBD2,TGTGCCAGCAGTTACCAACTAGCGGACAATGAGCAGTTCTTC,CASSYQLADNEQFF
-,TRBJ2-2,TRBV5-1,TRBD2,TGCGCCAGCAGGGGACTAGCGGGAGTTCCCCTCGGGGAGCTGTTTTTT,CASRGLAGVPLGELFF
many,TRBJ2-5,TRBV5-8,TRBD2,TGTGCCAGCAGCTTCCGGAGGGGACTAGCTTACTTC,CASSFRRGLAYF
-,TRBJ1-6,TRBV30,-,TGTGCCTGGAGAAGAGACCAAGTGGGGGCACCCCTCCACTTT,CAWRRDQVGAPLHF
-,TRBJ2-5,TRBV4-2,TRBD2,TGTGCCAGCAGCCAAGATTGGGTTCGGGGACTAGCGGGAGGTGTGTCTCAAGAGACCCAGTACTTC,CASSQDWVRGLAGGVSQETQYF
-,TRBJ2-2,TRBV7-2,-,TGTGCCAGCAGTTGGGAAGGCGACACCGGGGAGCTGTTTTTT,CASSWEGDTGELFF
many,TRBJ1-2,TRBV19,-,TGTGCCAGTAGTCCGCAGGGCCGCAACTATGGCTACACCTTC,CASSPQGRNYGYTF
-,TRBJ2-1,TRBV30,TRBD2,TGTGCCTGGAGTGGTAGCGGGAGATTTGGTGAGCAGTTCTTC,CAWSGSGRFGEQFF